This T cell receptor beta chain comes out of a study of radiotherapy plus CTLA-4 blockade in lung cancer. Study at large: In about 20% of patients, objective responses were seen; approximately 30% had disease control. The study, taken as a whole, reports: Following radiotherapy plus ipilimumab, tumor-derived TCR clones expanded in the blood. It was early blood T cell clone dynamics, with interferon-beta, that reportedly best predicted response.

CTLA-4 blockade using ipilimumab, together with focal radiation, was received by patients with chemo-refractory metastatic non-small-cell lung cancer. Some clones are missing from TCRdb's copy, which holds only in-frame ones; the method was immunoSEQ multiplex PCR. Found here are about 90,000 clones, about four fifths of them singletons; the top ten hold less than 15%. About this clone itself: What it recognizes is unknown.

Germline lookup yields CDR1 SGHVS and CDR2 FQNEAQ. V lost 5 bases, J lost 0 bases, and 10 bases lay in between. This CDR3 region has 14 residues. V is TRBV7-8 and J is TRBJ1-2; D is perhaps TRBD1 (5 bases). The TCR originated in a human donor with non-small cell lung cancer that progressed on radiotherapy plus ipilimumab. The sequencing here drew on peripheral blood, taken from a patient treated with radiotherapy plus ipilimumab. The CDR3 loop is CASSLSDTNYGYTF. The CDR3, as DNA: TGTGCCAGCAGCCTCTCGGACACTAACTATGGCTACACCTTC.